A selection of T cell receptor beta chains follows, all from one sample in a study of shared clonotypes between healthy human individuals. Sequenced by immunoSEQ multiplex PCR; TCRdb stores in-frame clones only, minus some. The data contain 2 million to 2.5 million clones, around 93% of them singletons. Sequencing was done on a sample of naive CD4+ T cells from PBMCs. These receptors originate from a man younger than 35 in good health. Some clones in this sample may be carry-over from other donors' samples. CDR3s include the opening cysteine and the closing phenylalanine or tryptophan. A D gene is named only where the DNA matches it firmly. Size is stated for part of the rows, as once, few or many counts, or as a class when the clone is expanded.

TRBV11-2	TRBD1	-	TRBJ2-1	TGTGCCAGCAGCTCGTACAGGGGTGATGAGCAGTTCTTC	CASSSYRGDEQFF
TRBV30	TRBD2	-	TRBJ2-7	TGTGCCTGGAGTCAACTAGCGGGAGACGAGCAGTACTTC	CAWSQLAGDEQYF
TRBV6-7	-	-	TRBJ2-3	TGTGCCAGCAGTTACGGGGTAAGTCAGTATTTT	CASSYGVSQYF
TRBV12-5	TRBD2	-	TRBJ2-1	TGTGCTAGTGCCTCCCCCAGCTCCCCCTTAGCGGGGAGCTCCTACAATGAGCAGTTCTTC	CASASPSSPLAGSSYNEQFF
TRBV7-6	TRBD2	-	TRBJ2-5	TGTGCCAGCAGCCCGATGACTAGCCCGAGGGAGACCCAGTACTTC	CASSPMTSPRETQYF
TRBV7-8	-	-	TRBJ1-5	TGTGCCAGCAGCCCGGATTGGCAGGTTAGCAATCAGCCCCAGCATTTT	CASSPDWQVSNQPQHF
TRBV27	-	-	TRBJ1-1	TGTGCCAGCAGTGCCCCGTGGGGCACTGAAGCTTTCTTT	CASSAPWGTEAFF
TRBV5-4	-	once	TRBJ1-5	TGTGCCAGCAGCTTGGAAACAGACTATAGCAATCAGCCCCAGCATTTT	CASSLETDYSNQPQHF
TRBV6-5	-	-	TRBJ1-5	TGTGCCAGCAGTTATGACAGGCCTTCTCTAGGTCAGCCCCAGCATTTT	CASSYDRPSLGQPQHF
TRBV9	-	-	TRBJ2-3	TGTGCCAGCAGCGTAACAGGGATTGGCACAGATACGCAGTATTTT	CASSVTGIGTDTQYF
TRBV5-5	-	once	TRBJ2-4	TGTGCCAGCAGCTTGGCGGGGGGCTCCGCCAAAAACATTCAGTACTTC	CASSLAGGSAKNIQYF
TRBV28	-	-	TRBJ2-7	TGTGCCAGCAGTTTGGCCCTGGGCGAGCAGTACTTC	CASSLALGEQYF
TRBV2	-	-	TRBJ2-1	TGTGCCAGCAGCGCCACCATAGGGACTGAGCAGTTCTTC	CASSATIGTEQFF
TRBV7-3	TRBD2	-	TRBJ2-5	TGTGCCAGCAGCTTAGCGGGAGATGGACAGACCCAGTACTTC	CASSLAGDGQTQYF
TRBV5-1	-	-	TRBJ2-7	TGCGCCAGCAGCACATACTTGGACTACGAGCAGTACTTC	CASSTYLDYEQYF
TRBV5-6	-	-	TRBJ2-5	TGTGCCAGCAGCGGGGTGGGTAGGGGCGAGACCCAGTACTTC	CASSGVGRGETQYF
TRBV7-2	-	once	TRBJ2-2	TGTGCCAGCAGCCGAGAATCTTCGTACACCGGGGAGCTGTTTTTT	CASSRESSYTGELFF
TRBV5-4	TRBD2	-	TRBJ2-7	TGTGCCAGCAGCTTGGACAGCGGGAGTTTCTCCGAGCAGTACTTC	CASSLDSGSFSEQYF
TRBV28	-	-	TRBJ2-7	TGTGCCAGCAGTTTTCCCAGGGGCGGTCACGAGCAGTACTTC	CASSFPRGGHEQYF